This T cell receptor (beta chain) was captured in a study of cytomegalovirus exposure and HLA in healthy donors. Remarks on this clone: Its target is unknown.

The V and J ends lost 7 bases and 2 bases respectively, with 9 bases between them. Germline CDR1 and CDR2: LNHDA and SQIVND (reference sequence). The CDR3 consists of 14 residues. Samples came from healthy bone marrow donors. PCR involved 60 Vbeta and 13 Jbeta primers. TCRdb's copy holds only in-frame clones and misses some; the assay was immunoSEQ multiplex PCR. The data hold 95,000 to 100,000 clones, with approximately 76% observed a single time. Study-level findings and limits: Previously analyzed data showed that most TCR beta V segments were productive at a frequency of about 90% or about 30%. In all likelihood, a cluster of highly shared sequence variants was a sequencing artifact. Later analysis associated a missense DCLRE1C variant with TCR beta V- and J-gene trimming.

The specimen sequenced was PBMCs. The TCR comes from a man aged 40-50 years in good health and CMV-seronegative. This sequence joins TRBV19 and TRBJ2-6; unclear D gene. In nucleotides, the CDR3 is TGTGCCAGTAAAATACAGACTGGGGCCAACGTCCTGACTTTC. As protein: CASKIQTGANVLTF.